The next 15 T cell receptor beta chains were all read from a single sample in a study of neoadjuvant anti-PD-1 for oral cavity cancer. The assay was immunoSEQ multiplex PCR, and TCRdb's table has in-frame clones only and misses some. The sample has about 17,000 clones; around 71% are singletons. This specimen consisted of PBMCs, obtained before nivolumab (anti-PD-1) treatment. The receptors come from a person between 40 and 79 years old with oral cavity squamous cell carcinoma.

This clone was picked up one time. CDR3: CASSVAGSGANVLTF. The CDR3 bases are TGTGCCAGCAGCGTAGCGGGGTCTGGGGCCAACGTCCTGACTTTC. The V gene is TRBV9, the J gene TRBJ2-6; D is possibly TRBD2 (5 bases). This CDR3 is 15 amino acids long. Looked up from germline, CDR1 is SGDLS and CDR2 is YYNGEE. V dropped 0 bases and J dropped 1 base, with 5 bases sitting between them.

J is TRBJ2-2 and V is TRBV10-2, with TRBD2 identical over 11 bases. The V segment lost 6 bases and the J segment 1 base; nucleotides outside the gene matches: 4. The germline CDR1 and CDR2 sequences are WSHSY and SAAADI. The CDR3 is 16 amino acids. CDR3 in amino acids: CASRGLAGGNTGELFF. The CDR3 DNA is TGCGCCAGCAGGGGTCTAGCGGGAGGGAACACCGGGGAGCTGTTTTTT.

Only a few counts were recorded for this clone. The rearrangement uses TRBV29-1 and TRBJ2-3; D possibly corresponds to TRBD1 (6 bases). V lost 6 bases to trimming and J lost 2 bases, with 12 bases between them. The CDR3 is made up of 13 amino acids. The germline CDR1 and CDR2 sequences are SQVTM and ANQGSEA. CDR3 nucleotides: TGCAGCGTACAGGGTCGGGTCACAGATACGCAGTATTTT. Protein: CSVQGRVTDTQYF.

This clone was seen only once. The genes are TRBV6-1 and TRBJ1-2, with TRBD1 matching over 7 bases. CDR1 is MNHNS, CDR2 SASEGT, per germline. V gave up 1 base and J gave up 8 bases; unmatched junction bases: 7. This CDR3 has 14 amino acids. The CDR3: CASSEDQGVGGYTF. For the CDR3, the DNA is TGTGCCAGCAGTGAAGATCAGGGGGTGGGCGGCTACACCTTC.

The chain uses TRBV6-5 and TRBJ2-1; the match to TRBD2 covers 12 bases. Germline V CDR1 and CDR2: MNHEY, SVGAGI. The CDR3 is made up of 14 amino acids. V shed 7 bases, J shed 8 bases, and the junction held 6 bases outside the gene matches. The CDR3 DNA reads TGTGCCAGCAAAAGGACTAGCGGGGACTATGAGCAGTTCTTC. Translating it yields CASKRTSGDYEQFF.

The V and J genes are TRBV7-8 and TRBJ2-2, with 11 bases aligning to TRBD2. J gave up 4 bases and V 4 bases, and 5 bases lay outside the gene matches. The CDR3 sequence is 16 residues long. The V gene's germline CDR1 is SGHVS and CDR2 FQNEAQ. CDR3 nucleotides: TGTGCCAGCAGCTACTTGACTAGCGGGATCACCGGGGAGCTGTTTTTT. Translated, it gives CASSYLTSGITGELFF.

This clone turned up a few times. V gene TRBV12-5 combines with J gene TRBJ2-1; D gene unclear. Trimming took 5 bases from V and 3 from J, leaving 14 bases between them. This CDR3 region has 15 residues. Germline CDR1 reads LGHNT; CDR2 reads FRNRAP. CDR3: CASGADAGRYNEQFF. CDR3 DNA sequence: TGTGCTAGTGGTGCCGACGCTGGCCGCTACAATGAGCAGTTCTTC.

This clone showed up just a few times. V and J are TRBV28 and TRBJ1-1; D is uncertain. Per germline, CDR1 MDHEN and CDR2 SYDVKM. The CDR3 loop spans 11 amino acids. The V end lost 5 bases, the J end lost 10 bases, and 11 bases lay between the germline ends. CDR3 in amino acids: CASSLQSRAFF. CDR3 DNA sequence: TGTGCCAGCAGTCTACAAAGTAGAGCTTTCTTT. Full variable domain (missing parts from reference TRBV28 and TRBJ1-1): DVKVTQSSRYLVKRTGEKVFLECVQDMDHENMFWYRQDPGLGLRLIYFSYDVKMKEKGDIPEGYSVSREKKERFSLILESASTNQTSMYLCASSLQSRAFFGQGTRLTVV.

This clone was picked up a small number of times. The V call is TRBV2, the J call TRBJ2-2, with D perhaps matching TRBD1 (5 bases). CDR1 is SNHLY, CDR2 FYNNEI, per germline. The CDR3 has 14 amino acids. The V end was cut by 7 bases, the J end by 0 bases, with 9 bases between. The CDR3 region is CASTKGANTGELFF. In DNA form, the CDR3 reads TGTGCCAGCACGAAAGGGGCGAACACCGGGGAGCTGTTTTTT.

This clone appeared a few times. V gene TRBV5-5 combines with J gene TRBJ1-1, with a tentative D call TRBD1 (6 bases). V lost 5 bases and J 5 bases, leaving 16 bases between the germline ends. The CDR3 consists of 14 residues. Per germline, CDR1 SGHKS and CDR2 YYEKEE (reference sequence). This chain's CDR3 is CASSSLWGRTEAFF. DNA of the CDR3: TGTGCCAGCAGTTCCTTATGGGGGCGGACTGAAGCTTTCTTT.

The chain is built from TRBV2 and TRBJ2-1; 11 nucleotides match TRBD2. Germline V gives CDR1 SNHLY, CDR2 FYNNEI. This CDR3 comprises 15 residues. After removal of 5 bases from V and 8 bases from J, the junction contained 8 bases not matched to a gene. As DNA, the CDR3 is TGTGCCAGCAGTCTACTAGCGGGAGTGGTATATGAGCAGTTCTTC. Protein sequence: CASSLLAGVVYEQFF. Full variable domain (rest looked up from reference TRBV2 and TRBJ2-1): EPEVTQTPSHQVTQMGQEVILRCVPISNHLYFYWYRQILGQKVEFLVSFYNNEISEKSEIFDDQFSVERPDGSNFTLKIRSTKLEDSAMYFCASSLLAGVVYEQFFGPGTRLTVL.

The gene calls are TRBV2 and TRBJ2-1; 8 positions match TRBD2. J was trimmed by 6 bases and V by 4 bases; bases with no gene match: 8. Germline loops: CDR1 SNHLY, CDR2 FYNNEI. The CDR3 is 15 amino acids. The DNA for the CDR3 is TGTGCCAGCAGTGTGTGGGCTAGCGGGCTCAATGAGCAGTTCTTC. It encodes CASSVWASGLNEQFF.

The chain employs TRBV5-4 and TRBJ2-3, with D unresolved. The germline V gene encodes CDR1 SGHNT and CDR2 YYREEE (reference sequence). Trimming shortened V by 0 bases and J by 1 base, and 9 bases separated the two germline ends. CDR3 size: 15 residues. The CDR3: CASSLDPKGTDTQYF. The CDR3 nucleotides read TGTGCCAGCAGCTTGGACCCGAAGGGCACAGATACGCAGTATTTT.

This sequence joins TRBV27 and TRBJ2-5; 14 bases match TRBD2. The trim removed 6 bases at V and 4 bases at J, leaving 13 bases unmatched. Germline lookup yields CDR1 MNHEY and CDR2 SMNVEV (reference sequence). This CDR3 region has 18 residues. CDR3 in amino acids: CASRGGGLAGEALETQYF. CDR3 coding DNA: TGTGCCAGCAGGGGCGGGGGACTAGCGGGAGAGGCCCTAGAGACCCAGTACTTC.

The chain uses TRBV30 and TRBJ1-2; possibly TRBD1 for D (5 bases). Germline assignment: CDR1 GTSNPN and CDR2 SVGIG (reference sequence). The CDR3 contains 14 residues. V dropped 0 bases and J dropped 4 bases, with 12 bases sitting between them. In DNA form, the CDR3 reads TGTGCCTGGAGTGTACCGCAGGGACCCTATGGCTACACCTTC. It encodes CAWSVPQGPYGYTF.